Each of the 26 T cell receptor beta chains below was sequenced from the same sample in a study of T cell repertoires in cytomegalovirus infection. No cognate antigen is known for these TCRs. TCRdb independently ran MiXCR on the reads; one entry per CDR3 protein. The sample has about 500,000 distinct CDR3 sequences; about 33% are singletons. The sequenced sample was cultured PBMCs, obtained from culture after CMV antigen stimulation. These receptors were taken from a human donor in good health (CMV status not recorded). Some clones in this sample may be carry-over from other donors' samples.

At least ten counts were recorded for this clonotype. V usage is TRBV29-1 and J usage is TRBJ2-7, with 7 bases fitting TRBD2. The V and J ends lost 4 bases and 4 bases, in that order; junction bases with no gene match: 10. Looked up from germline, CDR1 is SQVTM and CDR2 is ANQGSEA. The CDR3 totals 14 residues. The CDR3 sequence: CSVVPGGVRYEQYF. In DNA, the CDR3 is TGCAGCGTTGTCCCGGGAGGAGTGAGGTACGAGCAGTACTTC.

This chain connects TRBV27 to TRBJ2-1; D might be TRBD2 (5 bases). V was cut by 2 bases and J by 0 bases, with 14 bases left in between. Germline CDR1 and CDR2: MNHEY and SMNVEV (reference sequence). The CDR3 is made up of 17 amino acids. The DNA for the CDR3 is TGTGCCAGCAGTTTAAAGTTCCGGGGTAGCTCCTACAATGAGCAGTTCTTC. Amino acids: CASSLKFRGSSYNEQFF.

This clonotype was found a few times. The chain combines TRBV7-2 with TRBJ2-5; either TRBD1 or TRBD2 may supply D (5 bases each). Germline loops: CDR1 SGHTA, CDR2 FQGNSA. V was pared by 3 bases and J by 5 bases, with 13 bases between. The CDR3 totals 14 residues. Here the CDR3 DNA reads TGTGCCAGCAGCTTGAGGGGATTCGGGGAGACCCAGTACTTC. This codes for CASSLRGFGETQYF.

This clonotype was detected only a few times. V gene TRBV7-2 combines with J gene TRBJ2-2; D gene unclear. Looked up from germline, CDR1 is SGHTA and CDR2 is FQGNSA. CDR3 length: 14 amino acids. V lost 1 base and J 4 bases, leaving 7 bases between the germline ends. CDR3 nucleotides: TGTGCCAGCAGCTTAGATCGGGTCACCGGGGAGCTGTTTTTT. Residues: CASSLDRVTGELFF.

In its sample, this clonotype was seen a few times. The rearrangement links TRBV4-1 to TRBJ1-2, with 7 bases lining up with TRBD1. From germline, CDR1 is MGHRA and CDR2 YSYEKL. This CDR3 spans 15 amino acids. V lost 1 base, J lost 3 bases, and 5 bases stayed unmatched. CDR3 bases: TGCGCCAGCAGCCAAGGTGGACAGGAATACTATGGCTACACCTTC. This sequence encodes CASSQGGQEYYGYTF.

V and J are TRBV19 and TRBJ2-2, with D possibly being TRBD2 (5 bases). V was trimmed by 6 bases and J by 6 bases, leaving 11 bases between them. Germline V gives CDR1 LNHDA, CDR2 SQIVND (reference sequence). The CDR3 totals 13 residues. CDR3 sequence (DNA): TGTGCCAGTAGAGAAGCGCGGGCCGGGGAGCTGTTTTTT. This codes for CASREARAGELFF.

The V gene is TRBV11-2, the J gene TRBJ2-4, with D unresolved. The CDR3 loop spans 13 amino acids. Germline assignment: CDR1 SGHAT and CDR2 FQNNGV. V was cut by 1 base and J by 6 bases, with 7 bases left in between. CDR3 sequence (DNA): TGTGCCAGCAGCTTAGTGGGTTTAAACATTCAGTACTTC. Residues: CASSLVGLNIQYF. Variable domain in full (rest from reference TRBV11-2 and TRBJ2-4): EAGVAQSPRYKIIEKRQSVAFWCNPISGHATLYWYQQILGQGPKLLIQFQNNGVVDDSQLPKDRFSAERLKGVDSTLKIQPAKLEDSAVYLCASSLVGLNIQYFGAGTRLSVL.

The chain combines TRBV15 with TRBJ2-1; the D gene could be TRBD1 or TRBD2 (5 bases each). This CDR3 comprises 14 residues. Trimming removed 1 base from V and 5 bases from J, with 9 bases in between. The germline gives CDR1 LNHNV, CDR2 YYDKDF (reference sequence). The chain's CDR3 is CATSRVRDHNEQFF. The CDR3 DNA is TGTGCCACCAGCAGAGTTCGGGACCACAATGAGCAGTTCTTC.

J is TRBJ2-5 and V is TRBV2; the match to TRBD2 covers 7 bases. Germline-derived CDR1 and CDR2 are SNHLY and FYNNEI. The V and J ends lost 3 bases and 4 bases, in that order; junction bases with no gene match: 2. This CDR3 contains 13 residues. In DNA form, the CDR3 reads TGTGCCAGCAGTGAGGCGGGAGTAGAGACCCAGTACTTC. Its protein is CASSEAGVETQYF.

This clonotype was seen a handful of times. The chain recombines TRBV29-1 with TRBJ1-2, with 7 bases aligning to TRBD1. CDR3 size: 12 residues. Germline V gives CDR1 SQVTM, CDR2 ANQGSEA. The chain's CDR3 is CAQGQTNYGYTF. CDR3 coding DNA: TGCGCTCAGGGACAGACCAACTATGGCTACACCTTC.

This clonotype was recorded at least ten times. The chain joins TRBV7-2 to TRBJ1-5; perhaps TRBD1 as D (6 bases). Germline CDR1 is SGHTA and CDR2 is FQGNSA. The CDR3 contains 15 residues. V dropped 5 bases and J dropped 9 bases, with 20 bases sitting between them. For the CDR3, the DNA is TGTGCCAGCAGCCAGGATGGGGGGCTACCTTGGCCCCAGCATTTT. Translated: CASSQDGGLPWPQHF.

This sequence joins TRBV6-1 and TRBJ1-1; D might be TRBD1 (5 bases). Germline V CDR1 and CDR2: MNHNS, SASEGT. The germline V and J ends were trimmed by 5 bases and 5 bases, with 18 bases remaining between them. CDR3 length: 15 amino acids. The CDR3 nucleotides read TGTGCCAGCAGTCCCGTCCATGGGTGGGGGACTGAAGCTTTCTTT. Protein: CASSPVHGWGTEAFF.

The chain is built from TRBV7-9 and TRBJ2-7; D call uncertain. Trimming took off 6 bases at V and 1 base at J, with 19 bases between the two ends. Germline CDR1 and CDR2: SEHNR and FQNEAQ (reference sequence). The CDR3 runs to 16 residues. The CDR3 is CASRYFLPLWSYEQYV. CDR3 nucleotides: TGTGCCAGCAGATACTTCTTGCCACTTTGGTCCTACGAGCAGTACGTC.

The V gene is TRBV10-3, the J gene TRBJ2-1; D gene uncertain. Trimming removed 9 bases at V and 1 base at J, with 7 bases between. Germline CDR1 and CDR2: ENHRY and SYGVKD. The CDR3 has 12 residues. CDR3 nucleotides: TGTGCCATGGGCGGATCCTACAATGAGCAGTTCTTC. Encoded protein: CAMGGSYNEQFF.

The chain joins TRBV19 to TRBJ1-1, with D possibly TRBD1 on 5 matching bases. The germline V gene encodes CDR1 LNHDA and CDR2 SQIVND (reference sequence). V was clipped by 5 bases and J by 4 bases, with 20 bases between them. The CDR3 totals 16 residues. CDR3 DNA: TGTGCCAGTAGTCCAGCGGGACTTCTGGGGGGCACTGAAGCTTTCTTT. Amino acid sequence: CASSPAGLLGGTEAFF.

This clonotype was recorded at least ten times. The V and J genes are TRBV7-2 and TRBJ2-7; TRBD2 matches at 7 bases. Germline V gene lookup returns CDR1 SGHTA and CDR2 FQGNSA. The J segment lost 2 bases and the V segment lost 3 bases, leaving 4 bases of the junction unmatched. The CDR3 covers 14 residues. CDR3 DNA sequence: TGTGCCAGCAGCTTGGTCGGGACTACCTACGAGCAGTACTTC. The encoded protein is CASSLVGTTYEQYF.

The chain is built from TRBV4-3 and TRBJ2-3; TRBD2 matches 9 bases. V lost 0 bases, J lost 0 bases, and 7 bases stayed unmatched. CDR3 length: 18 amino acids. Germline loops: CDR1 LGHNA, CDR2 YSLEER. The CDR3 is CASSQDLLAGPSTDTQYF. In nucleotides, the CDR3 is TGCGCCAGCAGCCAAGATCTCCTAGCGGGACCGAGCACAGATACGCAGTATTTT.

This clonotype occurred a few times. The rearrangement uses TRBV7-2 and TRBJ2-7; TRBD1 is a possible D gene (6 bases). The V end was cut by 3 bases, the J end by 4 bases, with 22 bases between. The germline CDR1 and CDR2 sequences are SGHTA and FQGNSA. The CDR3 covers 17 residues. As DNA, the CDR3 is TGTGCCAGCAGCTTGGGGGTACAGGGTTCGATTTGGTACGAGCAGTACTTC. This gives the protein CASSLGVQGSIWYEQYF.

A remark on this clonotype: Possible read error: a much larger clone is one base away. The CDR3 here is CANRSNSLVNEKLFF. DNA for the CDR3: TGTGCCAACAGAAGCAACAGCTTAGTAAATGAAAAACTGTTTTTT. The rearrangement joins TRBV6-6 to TRBJ1-4; D is unclear. V dropped 10 bases and J dropped 5 bases, with 20 bases sitting between them. This CDR3 region has 15 residues. Germline V CDR1 and CDR2: MNHNY, SVGAGI (reference sequence).

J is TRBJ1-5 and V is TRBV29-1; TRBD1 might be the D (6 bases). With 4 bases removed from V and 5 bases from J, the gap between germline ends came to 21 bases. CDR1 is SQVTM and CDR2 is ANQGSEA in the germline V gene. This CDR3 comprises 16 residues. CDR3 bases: TGCAGCGTTGCGTCAAATGCAGGTCCAGGGGATCAGCCCCAGCATTTT. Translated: CSVASNAGPGDQPQHF.

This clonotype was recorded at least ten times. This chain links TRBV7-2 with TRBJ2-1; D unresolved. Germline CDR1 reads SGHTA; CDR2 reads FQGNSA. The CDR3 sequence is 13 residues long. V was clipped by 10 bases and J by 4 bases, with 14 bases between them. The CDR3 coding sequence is TGTGCCACCGCGGCCGGAAATTACAATGAGCAGTTCTTC. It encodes CATAAGNYNEQFF.

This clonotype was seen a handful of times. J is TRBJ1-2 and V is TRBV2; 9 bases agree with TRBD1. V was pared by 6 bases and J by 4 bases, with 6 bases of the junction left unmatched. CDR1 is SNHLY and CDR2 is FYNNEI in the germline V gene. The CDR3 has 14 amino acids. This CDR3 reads CASSRDRVTYGYTF. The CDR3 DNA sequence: TGTGCCAGCAGCCGGGACAGGGTTACCTATGGCTACACCTTC.

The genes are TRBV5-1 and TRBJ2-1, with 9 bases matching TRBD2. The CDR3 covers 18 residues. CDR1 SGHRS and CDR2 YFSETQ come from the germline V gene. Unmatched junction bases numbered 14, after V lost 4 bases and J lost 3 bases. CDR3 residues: CASSLRPRTSENYNEQFF. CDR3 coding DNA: TGCGCCAGCAGCCTGAGGCCTCGGACTAGCGAGAACTACAATGAGCAGTTCTTC.

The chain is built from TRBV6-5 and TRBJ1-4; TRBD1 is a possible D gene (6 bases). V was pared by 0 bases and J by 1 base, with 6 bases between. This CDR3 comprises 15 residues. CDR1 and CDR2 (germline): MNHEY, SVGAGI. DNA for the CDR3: TGTGCCAGCAGTTACTCCAGGGGAACTAATGAAAAACTGTTTTTT. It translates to CASSYSRGTNEKLFF.

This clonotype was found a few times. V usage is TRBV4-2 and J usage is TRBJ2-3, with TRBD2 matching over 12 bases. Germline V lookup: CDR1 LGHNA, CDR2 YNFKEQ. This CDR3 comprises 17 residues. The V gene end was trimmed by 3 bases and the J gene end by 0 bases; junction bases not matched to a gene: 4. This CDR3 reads CASSQSGTSGSTDTQYF. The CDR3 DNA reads TGTGCCAGCAGCCAGTCCGGGACTAGCGGGAGCACAGATACGCAGTATTTT.

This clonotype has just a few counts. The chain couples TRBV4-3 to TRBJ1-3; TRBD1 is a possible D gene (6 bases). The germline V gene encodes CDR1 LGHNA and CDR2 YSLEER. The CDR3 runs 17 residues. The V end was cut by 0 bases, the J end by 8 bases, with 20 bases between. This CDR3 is CASSQDLPVRQAHTIYF. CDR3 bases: TGCGCCAGCAGCCAAGATCTCCCCGTTCGACAGGCTCACACCATATATTTT.